This entry lists 9 T cell receptor beta chains sequenced from one sample in a study of blood T cells in healthy people across ages. For the second PCR, which ran for roughly 7 to 11 cycles, a sample-barcoded 5' primer and a J-beta primer mix were used. TCRdb reprocessed the 5' RACE reads via MiXCR and lists one record per CDR3 protein. In the table there are some 320,000 distinct CDR3 sequences, less than 30% of which are singletons. Sequencing was carried out using blood. The origin of the receptors is a woman aged 70-85 years in good health.

This clonotype was observed a handful of times. V gene TRBV11-2 combines with J gene TRBJ2-1; D is ambiguous. The CDR3 runs to 12 residues. V was clipped by 8 bases and J by 4 bases, with 9 bases between them. Germline V gene sequence: CDR1 SGHAT, CDR2 FQNNGV. CDR3 region: CASHDTYNEQFF. In DNA form, the CDR3 reads TGTGCCAGCCACGATACTTACAATGAGCAGTTCTTC.

The chain carries TRBV7-2 and TRBJ2-3, with D possibly being TRBD2 (7 bases). Germline CDR1 and CDR2: SGHTA and FQGNSA. Trimming stripped 4 bases from V and 6 bases from J, with 17 bases between. This CDR3 contains 15 residues. CDR3 amino acids: CASSSTAGQTDTQYF. CDR3 DNA sequence: TGTGCCAGCAGCTCCACAGCGGGACAAACGGATACGCAGTATTTT.

This chain connects TRBV11-2 to TRBJ2-3; D is unclear. Deletions cut 1 base from V and 8 bases from J, with 4 bases between. Per the germline V gene, CDR1 is SGHAT and CDR2 is FQNNGV. The CDR3 spans 11 residues. The CDR3 spells CASSLAPTQYF. CDR3 DNA sequence: TGTGCCAGCAGCTTAGCCCCTACGCAGTATTTT.

This chain connects TRBV20-1 to TRBJ2-1, with 7 nucleotides matching TRBD2. Trimming took 3 bases from V and 7 from J; bases not matched to a gene: 15. Germline CDR1 is DFQATT and CDR2 is SNEGSKA (reference sequence). This CDR3 has 16 residues. For the CDR3, the DNA is TGCAGTGCTAGGAGGGCCCGGGGGGTCGGAGCGAATGAGCAGTTCTTC. Translated: CSARRARGVGANEQFF.

This clonotype was counted between two and nine times. This chain links TRBV10-3 with TRBJ1-2; weak D call: TRBD1 (5 bases). This CDR3 has 14 residues. V lost 2 bases and J 8 bases, leaving 15 bases between the germline ends. Per germline, CDR1 ENHRY and CDR2 SYGVKD. The CDR3 bases are TGTGCCATCAGTGAGCGTGGTATAGGGGAAGGCTACACCTTC. Residues: CAISERGIGEGYTF.

This clonotype has a count of ten or more. This rearrangement joins TRBV20-1 to TRBJ2-4; possible D gene TRBD1, 6 bases. The V gene's germline CDR1 is DFQATT and CDR2 SNEGSKA (reference sequence). The CDR3 runs to 15 residues. Trimming took off 5 bases at V and 0 bases at J, with 14 bases between the two ends. Here the CDR3 reads CSAFTTGLAKNIQYF. For the CDR3, the DNA is TGCAGTGCTTTTACTACAGGGCTAGCCAAAAACATTCAGTACTTC.

This clonotype was seen ten or more times. This chain uses TRBV7-9 with TRBJ1-4; 10 nucleotides line up with TRBD1. The CDR3 runs to 15 residues. Germline V gene lookup returns CDR1 SEHNR and CDR2 FQNEAQ (reference sequence). Trimming took 5 bases from V and 10 from J; bases not matched to a gene: 10. CDR3 loop: CASSGFRDRGGKLFF. The CDR3 DNA sequence: TGTGCCAGCAGCGGCTTCCGGGACAGGGGCGGAAAACTGTTTTTT. Full variable domain (missing parts from reference TRBV7-9 and TRBJ1-4): DTGVSQNPRHKITKRGQNVTFRCDPISEHNRLYWYRQTLGQGPEFLTYFQNEAQLEKSRLLSDRFSAERPKGSFSTLEIQRTEQGDSAMYLCASSGFRDRGGKLFFGSGTQLSVL.

To note about this clonotype: With a much larger clone just one base away, this may be a read error. The CDR3 DNA reads TGTGCCACCAGCAGAGAACAGCAAGAGACCCAGTACTTC. Translating it yields CATSREQQETQYF. This chain links TRBV15 with TRBJ2-5; D ambiguous. Germline-derived CDR1 and CDR2 are LNHNV and YYDKDF (reference sequence). Trimming stripped 0 bases from V and 2 bases from J, with 4 bases between. The CDR3 sequence is 13 residues long.

This clonotype showed up many times. The chain joins TRBV6-1 to TRBJ2-5; D is perhaps TRBD2 (5 bases). Looked up from germline, CDR1 is MNHNS and CDR2 is SASEGT. CDR3 length: 14 amino acids. Trimming left V 2 bases short and J 7 bases short, with 14 bases between. Written as DNA, the CDR3 is TGTGCCAGCAGTGAATTAGAGGGCATGGGGACCCAGTACTTC. It translates to CASSELEGMGTQYF.